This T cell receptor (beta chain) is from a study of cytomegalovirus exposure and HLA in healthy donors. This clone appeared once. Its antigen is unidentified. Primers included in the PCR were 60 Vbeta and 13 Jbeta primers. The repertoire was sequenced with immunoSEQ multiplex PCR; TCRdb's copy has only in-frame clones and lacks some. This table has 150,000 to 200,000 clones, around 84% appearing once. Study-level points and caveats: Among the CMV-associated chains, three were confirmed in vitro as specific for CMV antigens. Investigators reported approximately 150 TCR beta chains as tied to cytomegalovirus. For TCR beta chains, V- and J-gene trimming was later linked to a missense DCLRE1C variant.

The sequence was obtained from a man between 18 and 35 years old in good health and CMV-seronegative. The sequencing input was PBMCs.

The CDR3 DNA reads as TGCGCCAGCAGCCAAGTCCTGCGGGGGCCCAACTATGGCTACACCTTC. This translates into CASSQVLRGPNYGYTF. This chain joins TRBV4-1 and TRBJ1-2; D may be TRBD1 (6 bases). This CDR3 is 16 amino acids long. Trimming cost V 1 base and J 2 bases, with 14 bases left between them. Germline V lookup: CDR1 MGHRA, CDR2 YSYEKL.